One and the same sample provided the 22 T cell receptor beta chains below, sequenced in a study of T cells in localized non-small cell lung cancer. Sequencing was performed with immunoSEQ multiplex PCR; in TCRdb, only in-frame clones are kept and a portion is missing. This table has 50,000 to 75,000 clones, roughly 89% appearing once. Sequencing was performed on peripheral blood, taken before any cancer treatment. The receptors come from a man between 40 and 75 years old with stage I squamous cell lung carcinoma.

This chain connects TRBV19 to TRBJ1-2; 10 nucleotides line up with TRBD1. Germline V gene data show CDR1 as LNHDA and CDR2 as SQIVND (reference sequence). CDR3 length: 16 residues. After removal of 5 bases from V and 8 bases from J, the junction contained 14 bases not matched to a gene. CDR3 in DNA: TGTGCCAGTAGTCTAACCGGGACAGGGGTTTTTTTGGGCTACACCTTC. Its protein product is CASSLTGTGVFLGYTF. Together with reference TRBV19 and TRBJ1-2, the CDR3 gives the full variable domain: DGGITQSPKYLFRKEGQNVTLSCEQNLNHDAMYWYRQDPGQGLRLIYYSQIVNDFQKGDIAEGYSVSREKKESFPLTVTSAQKNPTAFYLCASSLTGTGVFLGYTFGSGTRLTVV.

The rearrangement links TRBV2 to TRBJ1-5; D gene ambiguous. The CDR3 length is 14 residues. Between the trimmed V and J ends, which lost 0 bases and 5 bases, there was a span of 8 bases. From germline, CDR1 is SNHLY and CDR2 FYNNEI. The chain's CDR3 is CASSEASRDQPQHF. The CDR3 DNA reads TGTGCCAGCAGTGAAGCATCAAGGGATCAGCCCCAGCATTTT.

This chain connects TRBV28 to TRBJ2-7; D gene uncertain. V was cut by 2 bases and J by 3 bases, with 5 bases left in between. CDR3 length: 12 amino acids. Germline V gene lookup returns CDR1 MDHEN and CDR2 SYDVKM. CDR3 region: CASSLEYYEQYF. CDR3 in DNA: TGTGCCAGCAGTTTAGAGTACTACGAGCAGTACTTC.

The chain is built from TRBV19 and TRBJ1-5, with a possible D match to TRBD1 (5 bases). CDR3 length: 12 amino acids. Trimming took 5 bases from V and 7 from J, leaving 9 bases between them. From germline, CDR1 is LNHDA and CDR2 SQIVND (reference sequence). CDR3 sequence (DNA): TGTGCCAGTAGTGGGGGGGGGCAGCCCCAGCATTTT. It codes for CASSGGGQPQHF.

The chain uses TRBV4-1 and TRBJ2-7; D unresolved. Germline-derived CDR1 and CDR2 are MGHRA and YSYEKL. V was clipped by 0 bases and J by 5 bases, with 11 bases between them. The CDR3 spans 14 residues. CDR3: CASSQDRLSDEQYF. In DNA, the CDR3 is TGCGCCAGCAGCCAAGATCGCCTGAGCGACGAGCAGTACTTC.

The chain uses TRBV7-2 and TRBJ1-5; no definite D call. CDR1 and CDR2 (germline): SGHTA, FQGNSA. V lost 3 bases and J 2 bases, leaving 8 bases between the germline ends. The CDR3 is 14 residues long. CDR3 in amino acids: CASSFVGGNQPQHF. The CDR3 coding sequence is TGTGCCAGCAGCTTTGTTGGGGGCAATCAGCCCCAGCATTTT.

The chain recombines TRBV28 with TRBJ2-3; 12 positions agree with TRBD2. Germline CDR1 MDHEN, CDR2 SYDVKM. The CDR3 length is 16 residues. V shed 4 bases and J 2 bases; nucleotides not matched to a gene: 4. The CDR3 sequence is CASSSRLAGDTDTQYF. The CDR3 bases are TGTGCCAGCAGTTCCCGACTAGCGGGGGACACAGATACGCAGTATTTT.

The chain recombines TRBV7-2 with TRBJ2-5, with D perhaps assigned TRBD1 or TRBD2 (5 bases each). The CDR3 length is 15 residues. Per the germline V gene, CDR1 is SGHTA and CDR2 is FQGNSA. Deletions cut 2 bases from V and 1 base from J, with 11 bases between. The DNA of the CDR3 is TGTGCCAGCAGCTTAAATCCGGGGCCCCAAGAGACCCAGTACTTC. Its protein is CASSLNPGPQETQYF.

The CDR3 loop is CASSQTGTGGDEQYF. DNA for the CDR3: TGTGCCAGCAGTCAAACCGGGACAGGGGGCGACGAGCAGTACTTC. The genes are TRBV2 and TRBJ2-5, with 12 bases fitting TRBD1. The J call may be incorrect, as the DNA end agrees better with TRBJ2-7. Germline values: CDR1 SNHLY, CDR2 FYNNEI. This CDR3 has 15 amino acids.

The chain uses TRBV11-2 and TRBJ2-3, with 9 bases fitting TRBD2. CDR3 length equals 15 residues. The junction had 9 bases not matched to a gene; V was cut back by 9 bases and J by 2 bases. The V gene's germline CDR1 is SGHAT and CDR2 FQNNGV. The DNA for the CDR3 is TGTGCCAGTGCCGGGGCGGGAGGGTACACAGATACGCAGTATTTT. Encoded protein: CASAGAGGYTDTQYF.

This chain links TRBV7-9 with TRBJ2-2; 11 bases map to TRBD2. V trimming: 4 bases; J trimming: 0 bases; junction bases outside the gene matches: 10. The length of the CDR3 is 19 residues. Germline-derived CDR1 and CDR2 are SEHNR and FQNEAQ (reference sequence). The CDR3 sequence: CASSWTLTSGTSNTGELFF. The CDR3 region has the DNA TGTGCCAGCAGCTGGACACTGACTAGCGGGACTTCGAACACCGGGGAGCTGTTTTTT.

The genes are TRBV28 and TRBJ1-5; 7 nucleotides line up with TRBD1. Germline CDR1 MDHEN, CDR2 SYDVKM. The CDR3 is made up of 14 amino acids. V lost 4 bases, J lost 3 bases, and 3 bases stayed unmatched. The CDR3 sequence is CASSYRGLNQPQHF. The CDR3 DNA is TGTGCCAGCAGTTACAGGGGCCTCAATCAGCCCCAGCATTTT.

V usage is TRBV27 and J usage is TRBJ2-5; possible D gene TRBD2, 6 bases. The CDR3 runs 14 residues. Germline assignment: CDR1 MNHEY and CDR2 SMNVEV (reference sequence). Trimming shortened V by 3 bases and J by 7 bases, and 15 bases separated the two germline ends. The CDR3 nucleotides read TGTGCCAGCAGTTTTCGGGACTCCAGAGGGACCCAGTACTTC. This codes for CASSFRDSRGTQYF.

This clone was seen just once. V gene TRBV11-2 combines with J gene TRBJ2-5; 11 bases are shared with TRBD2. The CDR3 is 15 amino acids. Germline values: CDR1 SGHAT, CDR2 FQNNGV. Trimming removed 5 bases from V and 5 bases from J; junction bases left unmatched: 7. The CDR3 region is CASSRIAGGLETQYF. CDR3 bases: TGTGCCAGCAGCCGTATAGCGGGAGGGCTGGAGACCCAGTACTTC.

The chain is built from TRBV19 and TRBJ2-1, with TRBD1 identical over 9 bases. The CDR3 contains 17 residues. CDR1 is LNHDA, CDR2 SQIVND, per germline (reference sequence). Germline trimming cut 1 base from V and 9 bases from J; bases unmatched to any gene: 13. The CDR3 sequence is CASSIVETGGSFGEQFF. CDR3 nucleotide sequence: TGTGCCAGTAGTATAGTCGAGACAGGGGGATCTTTTGGTGAGCAGTTCTTC.

DNA for the CDR3: TGTGCCAGCAGTTTGGCAGGGACAGGGGGAAGTGAAAAACTGTTTTTT. Translated: CASSLAGTGGSEKLFF. This chain uses TRBV28 with TRBJ1-4; 11 positions match TRBD1. After removal of 3 bases from V and 7 bases from J, the junction contained 7 bases not matched to a gene. CDR3 length equals 16 residues. The germline V gene encodes CDR1 MDHEN and CDR2 SYDVKM.

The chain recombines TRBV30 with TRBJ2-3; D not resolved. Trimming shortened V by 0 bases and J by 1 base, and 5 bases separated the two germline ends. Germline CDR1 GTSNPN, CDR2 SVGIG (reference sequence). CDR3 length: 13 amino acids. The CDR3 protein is CAWSVLGTDTQYF. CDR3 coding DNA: TGTGCCTGGAGTGTACTTGGCACAGATACGCAGTATTTT.

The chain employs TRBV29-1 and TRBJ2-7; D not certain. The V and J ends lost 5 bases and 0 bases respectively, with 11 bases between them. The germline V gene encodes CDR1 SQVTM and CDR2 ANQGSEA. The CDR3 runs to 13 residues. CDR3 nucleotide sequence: TGCAGCGTTAGTACACTCTTCTCCTACGAGCAGTACTTC. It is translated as CSVSTLFSYEQYF.

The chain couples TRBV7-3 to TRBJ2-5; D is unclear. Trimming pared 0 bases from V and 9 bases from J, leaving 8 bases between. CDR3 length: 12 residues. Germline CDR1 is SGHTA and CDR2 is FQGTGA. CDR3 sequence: CASSLTGSPQYF. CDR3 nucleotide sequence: TGTGCCAGCAGCTTAACGGGGTCCCCCCAGTACTTC.

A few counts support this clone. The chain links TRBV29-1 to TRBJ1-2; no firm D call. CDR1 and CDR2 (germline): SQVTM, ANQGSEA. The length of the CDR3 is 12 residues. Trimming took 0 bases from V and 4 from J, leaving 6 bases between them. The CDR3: CSVEEGFYGYTF. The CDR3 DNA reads TGCAGCGTTGAAGAAGGGTTCTATGGCTACACCTTC.

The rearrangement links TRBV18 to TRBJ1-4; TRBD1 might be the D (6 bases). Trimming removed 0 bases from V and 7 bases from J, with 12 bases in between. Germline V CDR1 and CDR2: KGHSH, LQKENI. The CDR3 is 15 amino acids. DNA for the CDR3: TGTGCCAGCTCACCACCACAGGGAGGCGGTGAAAAACTGTTTTTT. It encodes CASSPPQGGGEKLFF.

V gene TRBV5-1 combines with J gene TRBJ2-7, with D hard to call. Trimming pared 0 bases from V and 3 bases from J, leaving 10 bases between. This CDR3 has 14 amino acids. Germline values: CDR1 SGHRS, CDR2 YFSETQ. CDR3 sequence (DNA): TGCGCCAGCAGCTTGGGCCGCCTAGACTACGAGCAGTACTTC. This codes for CASSLGRLDYEQYF.